This TCR beta chain was recorded in a study of beta chain features in type 1 diabetes. V lost 4 bases to trimming and J lost 4 bases, with 13 bases between them. Germline V gene lookup returns CDR1 SGHRS and CDR2 YFSETQ. The CDR3 is 14 amino acids. Sequenced material consisted of expressed TCRB transcripts (all of the isolated RNA was reverse transcribed). Approximately 3.5 million reads per sample on average were obtained from naive, central memory and regulatory T cell samples. TCRdb keeps only in-frame clones here, not all; method: immunoSEQ multiplex PCR. The table records fewer than 350,000 clones, around 7.3% of them present only once. Concerning this clone: Its cognate antigen is unknown.

Each of the CD4+ naive, central memory, regulatory and stem cell-like memory populations was sorted via CD45RO/CCR7/CD25/CD127/CD95/CD27. Study-level results: Any PCR bias toward short templates would affect both groups alike. Compared to healthy donors, patients appeared to have naive, central memory and Treg TCRB repertoires that were more alike.

Sequences were obtained from central memory CD4+ T cells from blood. This chain joins TRBV5-1 and TRBJ2-3, with D perhaps TRBD2 (6 bases). This TCR was sampled from a young woman in good health. CDR3 DNA: TGCGCCAGCAGCACATTAGCGGCCCCAGATACGCAGTATTTT. Translated: CASSTLAAPDTQYF.